This T cell receptor (beta chain) emerged from a study of blood T cell repertoires in COVID-19 (dated by TCRdb to 2019 to 2021). Background on the whole study: The collaborator samples originated in the United States, Italy and Spain and spanned the acute and convalescent phases of COVID-19. The repertoires were released in a freely available public database meant as a resource for research on the immune response to SARS-CoV-2. Samples came from the ongoing ImmuneRACE study (first 160 participants) plus 1,254 subjects from 6 global collaborators. A de-identified subject ID, COVID-19 status, age in years and sex were almost always included in the sample metadata. Where HLA class I and class II types were available, the types were taken from metadata supplied by the sample provider, not from assay-based typing. Subjects who had been exposed to COVID-19, were actively infected with it, or had recovered from it provided the deeply sampled blood TCRbeta repertoires that made up the dataset. The prospective study material was composed of cDNA or gDNA derived from T cells, B-cell-depleted T cells, or PBMCs.

Via the germline V gene, CDR1 is SGDLS and CDR2 YYNGEE. V is reduced by 4 bases and J by 5 bases, leaving a spacing of 15 bases between them. The CDR3 has 15 amino acids, counting the end cysteine and phenylalanine. Of the read, only the CDR3 DNA is kept; its 45 bases are in frame from base 1. Beyond this particular receptor, the publication reports: Clinical and demographic metadata were provided uncurated, with the amount varying by source and participant.

A note on this clone: Its antigen target is currently unknown. Base quality data are lacking; no much larger clone is found one base away.

The collaborating institutions used their own protocols to collect whole blood in K2EDTA tubes. For TCRbeta analysis, collaborators shipped samples as frozen whole blood, isolated PBMCs, or DNA extracted from either of those sample types. TCRbeta CDR3 regions were amplified from genomic DNA by means of the immunoSEQ Assay, a bias-controlled multiplex PCR. As for the authors' bioinformatics: The number of nucleated cells in each sample was estimated by amplification of reference gene primers within the assay. To quantify the absolute abundance of each unique TCRbeta CDR3 rearrangement, sequence reads were collapsed and filtered. Productive Simpson clonality was computed per sample as the square root of Simpson's diversity index over productive rearrangements. This is the immuneACCESS table as TCRdb keeps it, with only in-frame sequences that have V and J called. A part of the clones is gone; compared with another copy, unresolved V genes explain less than half, and the rest is unexplained. V, J and clone size were drawn from that table, and D and trimming were deduced from the DNA. This sample is represented by over 100,000 clones; over 75% of them were singletons. The top ten hold roughly a tenth of the sample.

This sequence originates from a man older than 75 with acute or convalescent COVID-19. The source material was peripheral blood. The chain was built from TRBV9 and TRBJ2-2, with a weak D call of TRBD1 (6 bases match). The CDR3 sequence is CASSFSGTTTGELFF. The DNA sequence is TGTGCCAGCAGCTTTTCCGGGACAACTACCGGGGAGCTGTTTTTT.